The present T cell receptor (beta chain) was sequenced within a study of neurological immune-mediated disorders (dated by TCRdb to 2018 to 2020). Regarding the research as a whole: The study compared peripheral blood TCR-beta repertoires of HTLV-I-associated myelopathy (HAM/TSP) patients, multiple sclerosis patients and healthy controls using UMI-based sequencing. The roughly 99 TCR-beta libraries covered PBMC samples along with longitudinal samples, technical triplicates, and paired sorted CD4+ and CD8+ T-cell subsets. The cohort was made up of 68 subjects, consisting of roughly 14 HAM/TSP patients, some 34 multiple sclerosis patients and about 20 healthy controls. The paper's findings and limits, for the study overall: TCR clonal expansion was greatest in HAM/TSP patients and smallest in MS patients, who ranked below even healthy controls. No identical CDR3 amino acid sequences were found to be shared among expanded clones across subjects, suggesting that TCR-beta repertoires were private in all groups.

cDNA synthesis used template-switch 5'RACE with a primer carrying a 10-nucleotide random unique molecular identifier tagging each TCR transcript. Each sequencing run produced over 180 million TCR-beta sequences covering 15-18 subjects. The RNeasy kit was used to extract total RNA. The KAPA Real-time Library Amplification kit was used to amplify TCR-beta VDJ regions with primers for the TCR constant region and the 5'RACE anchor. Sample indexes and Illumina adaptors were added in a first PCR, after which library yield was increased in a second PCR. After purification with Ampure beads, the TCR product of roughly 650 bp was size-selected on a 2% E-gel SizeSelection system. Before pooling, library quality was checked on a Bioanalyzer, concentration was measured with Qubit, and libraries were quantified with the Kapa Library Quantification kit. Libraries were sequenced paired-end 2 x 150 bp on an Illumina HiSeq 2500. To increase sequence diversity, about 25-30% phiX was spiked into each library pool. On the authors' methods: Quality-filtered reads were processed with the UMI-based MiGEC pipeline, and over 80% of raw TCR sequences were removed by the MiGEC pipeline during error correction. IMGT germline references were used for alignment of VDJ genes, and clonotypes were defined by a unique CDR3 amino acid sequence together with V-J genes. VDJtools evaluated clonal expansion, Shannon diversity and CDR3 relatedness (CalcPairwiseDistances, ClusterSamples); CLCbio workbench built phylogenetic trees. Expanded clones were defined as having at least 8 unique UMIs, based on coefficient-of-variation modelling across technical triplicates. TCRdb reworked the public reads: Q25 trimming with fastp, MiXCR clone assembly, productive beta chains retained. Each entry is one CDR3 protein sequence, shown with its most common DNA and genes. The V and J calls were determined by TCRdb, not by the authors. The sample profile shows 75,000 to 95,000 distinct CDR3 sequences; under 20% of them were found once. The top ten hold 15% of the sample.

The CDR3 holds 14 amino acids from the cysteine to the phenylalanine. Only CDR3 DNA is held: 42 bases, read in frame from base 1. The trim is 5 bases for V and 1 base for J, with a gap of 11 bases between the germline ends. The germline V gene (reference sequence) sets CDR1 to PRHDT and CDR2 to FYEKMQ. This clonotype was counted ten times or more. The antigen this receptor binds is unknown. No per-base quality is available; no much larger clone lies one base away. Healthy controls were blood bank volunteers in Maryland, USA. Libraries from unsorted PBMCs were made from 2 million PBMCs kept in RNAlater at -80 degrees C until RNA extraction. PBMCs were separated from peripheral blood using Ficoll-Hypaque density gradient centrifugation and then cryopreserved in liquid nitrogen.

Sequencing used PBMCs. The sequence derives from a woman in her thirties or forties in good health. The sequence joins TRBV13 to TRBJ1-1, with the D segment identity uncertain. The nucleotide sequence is TGTGCCAGCAGCCCCCGTGAGAAGAACACTGAAGCTTTCTTT. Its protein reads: CASSPREKNTEAFF.